The 20 T cell receptor beta chains below were found in one sample sequenced in a study of shared clonotypes between healthy human individuals. Clones were sequenced by immunoSEQ multiplex PCR, and TCRdb holds only the in-frame ones, with some missing. The profile shows about 480,000 clones, roughly 79% of them singletons. Input material: PBMCs. The receptors originated from a middle-aged woman in good health. Some clones in this sample may be carry-over from other donors' samples.

Here the CDR3 DNA reads TGTGCCAGCAGCGTATCAGCCCCGGGGTTCTCTGGGGCCAACGTCCTGACTTTC. Its translation: CASSVSAPGFSGANVLTF. The chain is built from TRBV9 and TRBJ2-6, with D tentatively TRBD2 (5 bases). From germline, CDR1 is SGDLS and CDR2 YYNGEE. The CDR3 covers 18 residues. V lost 1 base and J 0 bases, leaving 14 bases between the germline ends.

The chain couples TRBV16 to TRBJ2-7; maybe TRBD2 (6 bases). Germline V lookup: CDR1 KGHSY, CDR2 FQNENV. V lost 0 bases and J 4 bases, leaving 13 bases between the germline ends. The CDR3 totals 15 residues. The CDR3 protein is CASSQSASAGYEQYF. The CDR3 DNA sequence: TGTGCCAGCAGCCAATCGGCCTCTGCGGGGTACGAGCAGTACTTC.

The gene calls are TRBV2 and TRBJ1-1; TRBD1 might be the D (5 bases). The V gene's germline CDR1 is SNHLY and CDR2 FYNNEI. V was cut by 6 bases and J by 4 bases, with 9 bases left in between. CDR3 length equals 12 residues. CDR3 in amino acids: CASSPRVTEAFF. For the CDR3, the DNA is TGTGCCAGCAGCCCCAGGGTCACTGAAGCTTTCTTT.

The V call is TRBV7-9, the J call TRBJ2-7; the match to TRBD1 covers 9 bases. CDR3 length equals 15 residues. V trimming: 0 bases; J trimming: 6 bases; junction bases outside the gene matches: 6. CDR1 is SEHNR, CDR2 FQNEAQ, per germline (reference sequence). The CDR3 region has the DNA TGTGCCAGCAGCTTAGCGCGAGACAGGGGGTTCGAGCAGTACTTC. It specifies CASSLARDRGFEQYF.

Worth noting for this clone: A clone one base away is much larger, so this may be a read error. The chain carries TRBV30 and TRBJ1-5, with a possible D match to TRBD1 (5 bases). Germline V gene data show CDR1 as GTSNPN and CDR2 as SVGIG (reference sequence). The CDR3 covers 15 residues. CDR3 DNA sequence: TGTGCCTGGAGTCTGACGGGGCCTAGCAATCAGACCCAGCATTTT. Amino acids: CAWSLTGPSNQTQHF. Together with reference TRBV30 and TRBJ1-5, the CDR3 gives the full variable domain: SQTIHQWPATLVQPVGSPLSLECTVEGTSNPNLYWYRQAAGRGLQLLFYSVGIGQISSEVPQNLSASRPQDRQFILSSKKLLLSDSGFYLCAWSLTGPSNQTQHFGDGTRLSIL.

This clone was counted between two and nine times. The chain joins TRBV7-3 to TRBJ2-5; the D gene is possibly TRBD1 (5 bases). The CDR3 consists of 13 residues. Germline CDR1 reads SGHTA; CDR2 reads FQGTGA. Trimming took 1 base from V and 4 from J, leaving 7 bases between them. CDR3 region: CASSLIRAETQYF. The CDR3 region has the DNA TGTGCCAGCAGCTTAATCAGGGCAGAGACCCAGTACTTC.

This chain joins TRBV5-1 and TRBJ2-7; 9 bases line up with TRBD2. This CDR3 region has 14 residues. The V gene's germline CDR1 is SGHRS and CDR2 YFSETQ. V trimming: 5 bases; J trimming: 3 bases; junction bases outside the gene matches: 6. The CDR3 loop reads CASSQAGGRYEQYF. CDR3 bases: TGCGCCAGCAGTCAAGCGGGAGGCCGCTACGAGCAGTACTTC.

This clone was found many times. The rearrangement links TRBV6-4 to TRBJ2-3; TRBD1 might be the D (6 bases). Trimming took off 6 bases at V and 4 bases at J, with 17 bases between the two ends. Germline V gene data show CDR1 as MRHNA and CDR2 as SNTAGT. The CDR3 contains 15 residues. For the CDR3, the DNA is TGTGCCAGCAGCGAAAGCCAACAGGGTTCAGATACGCAGTATTTT. Amino acids: CASSESQQGSDTQYF.

The chain employs TRBV6-4 and TRBJ2-3; 8 bases agree with TRBD1. Trimming cost V 4 bases and J 3 bases; bases outside gene matches: 6. Germline lookup yields CDR1 MRHNA and CDR2 SNTAGT. This CDR3 contains 15 residues. The chain's CDR3 is CASSVSDRETDTQYF. The CDR3 nucleotides are TGTGCCAGCAGTGTATCGGACAGGGAGACAGATACGCAGTATTTT.

The chain uses TRBV7-3 and TRBJ1-5, with 10 bases fitting TRBD1. CDR3 length equals 18 residues. Per the germline V gene, CDR1 is SGHTA and CDR2 is FQGTGA. Trimming removed 1 base from V and 4 bases from J; junction bases left unmatched: 10. The CDR3 reads CASSLRIRTGGTNQPQHF. As DNA, the CDR3 is TGTGCCAGCAGCTTAAGAATCAGGACAGGGGGAACAAATCAGCCCCAGCATTTT.

This chain connects TRBV15 to TRBJ2-7; possible D gene TRBD1, 5 bases. CDR3 length: 14 residues. V shed 2 bases and J shed 2 bases, with 10 bases lying between them. CDR1 is LNHNV and CDR2 is YYDKDF in the germline V gene (reference sequence). The CDR3, as DNA: TGTGCCACCAGCAGAAGACAGCCCACCTACGAGCAGTACTTC. This codes for CATSRRQPTYEQYF.

This clone came up many times. V and J are TRBV5-1 and TRBJ1-2; 7 positions agree with TRBD1. The V gene's germline CDR1 is SGHRS and CDR2 YFSETQ. The CDR3 covers 14 residues. V shed 0 bases, J shed 3 bases, and the junction held 2 bases outside the gene matches. DNA for the CDR3: TGCGCCAGCAGCTTGGCAGGGACAGACTATGGCTACACCTTC. It codes for CASSLAGTDYGYTF.

This chain uses TRBV5-1 with TRBJ2-1; D is perhaps TRBD2 (6 bases). The germline gives CDR1 SGHRS, CDR2 YFSETQ. With 3 bases removed from V and 8 bases from J, the gap between germline ends came to 15 bases. The CDR3 is 14 residues long. For the CDR3, the DNA is TGCGCCAGCAGCTCATTGGGGGGTGTAGATGAGCAGTTCTTC. This sequence encodes CASSSLGGVDEQFF.

The V call is TRBV28, the J call TRBJ2-2; 9 bases match TRBD2. The CDR3 contains 15 residues. V trimming: 2 bases; J trimming: 7 bases; junction bases outside the gene matches: 5. The germline V gene encodes CDR1 MDHEN and CDR2 SYDVKM. CDR3 region: CASSLPREGVGELFF. In nucleotides, the CDR3 is TGTGCCAGCAGTTTACCGCGGGAGGGGGTCGGGGAGCTGTTTTTT.

The chain links TRBV7-3 to TRBJ2-3; D possibly uses TRBD1 or TRBD2 (5 bases each). Looked up from germline, CDR1 is SGHTA and CDR2 is FQGTGA. This CDR3 has 16 residues. Trimming cost V 5 bases and J 0 bases, with 15 bases left between them. The CDR3 reads CASSPPGATSTDTQYF. The CDR3, as DNA: TGTGCCAGCAGCCCCCCCGGGGCGACTAGCACAGATACGCAGTATTTT.

V and J are TRBV15 and TRBJ2-7; TRBD1 aligns across 7 bases. The CDR3 runs to 16 residues. The V gene end was trimmed by 1 base and the J gene end by 3 bases; junction bases not matched to a gene: 9. Germline V gene lookup returns CDR1 LNHNV and CDR2 YYDKDF (reference sequence). For the CDR3, the DNA is TGTGCCACCAGCAGAGGGAGAACAGGGGATAACTACGAGCAGTACTTC. It codes for CATSRGRTGDNYEQYF.

In DNA form, the CDR3 reads TGTGCCAGTAGTACCCGTGACACCTTCCCGTCCTACGAGCAGTACTTC. This gives the protein CASSTRDTFPSYEQYF. The chain employs TRBV19 and TRBJ2-7; D gene uncertain. The V gene's germline CDR1 is LNHDA and CDR2 SQIVND (reference sequence). The CDR3 extends over 16 amino acids. V lost 4 bases to trimming and J lost 1 base, with 17 bases between them.

The J gene is TRBJ2-1, the V gene TRBV18; 10 bases are shared with TRBD2. Per germline, CDR1 KGHSH and CDR2 LQKENI. V shed 3 bases and J 6 bases; nucleotides not matched to a gene: 8. The CDR3 contains 16 residues. The DNA for the CDR3 is TGTGCCAGCTCACCTATTGGACTAGCGGATTCCAATGAGCAGTTCTTC. It specifies CASSPIGLADSNEQFF. Full variable domain (remainder filled in from reference TRBV18 and TRBJ2-1): NAGVMQNPRHLVRRRGQEARLRCSPMKGHSHVYWYRQLPEEGLKFMVYLQKENIIDESGMPKERFSAEFPKEGPSILRIQQVVRGDSAAYFCASSPIGLADSNEQFFGPGTRLTVL.

V is TRBV5-6 and J is TRBJ2-7, with TRBD1 matching over 7 bases. Germline V lookup: CDR1 SGHDT, CDR2 YYEEEE. There are 14 residues in the CDR3. V shed 5 bases and J 2 bases; nucleotides not matched to a gene: 7. The CDR3, as DNA: TGTGCCAGCAGGGGAAGGGGGCGCGCCTACGAGCAGTACTTC. This translates into CASRGRGRAYEQYF.

The chain recombines TRBV6-1 with TRBJ1-2; tentatively, D is TRBD1 (5 bases). In germline, CDR1 is MNHNS, CDR2 SASEGT. Trimming removed 4 bases from V and 5 bases from J, with 14 bases in between. The CDR3 totals 14 residues. This CDR3 is CASSGREVPYGYTF. CDR3 in DNA: TGTGCCAGCAGTGGCAGGGAGGTTCCTTATGGCTACACCTTC.